Detailed here is one T cell receptor beta chain. This clonotype was picked up many times. The target of this receptor is not known. One base away there is no much larger clone; base qualities are not given. This entry is derived from a study of response to subunit inactivated influenza vaccine (dated by TCRdb to the late 2010s). At the level of the whole study: The study used deep quantitative T cell receptor repertoire profiling to track responses to a trivalent subunit inactivated influenza vaccine.

What the time point label conveys for this sample: approximately 45 days after influenza vaccine administration. The investigation overall reported the following: It was suggested by the authors that each seasonal influenza vaccination may recruit only a limited number of new T cells.

The CDR3 measures 14 amino acids from cysteine to phenylalanine. The sequence is cut down to CDR3 DNA, 42 bases in frame from base 1. A distance of 9 bases separates the germline ends of V and J, which lose 2 bases and 4 bases respectively. CDR1 and CDR2, per the germline V gene, are SGHRS and YFSETQ. To prepare the library, RT-PCR was applied. The sequencer listed for this sample is Illumina HiSeq 2500. TCRdb handled the public reads itself, with Q25 trimming in fastp and clone calling in MiXCR, and kept productive beta chains. Every entry covers one CDR3 protein and lists the most common genes and DNA from its rows. The sample table contains 430,000 or so distinct CDR3 sequences; only one count was recorded for approximately 11% of them. The ten largest clones represent approximately 12% of the sample.

The V gene is TRBV5-1 and the J gene is TRBJ2-2; no D gene can be assigned with confidence. The starting material was PBMCs from blood, obtained roughly 6 weeks after vaccination. The receptor was derived from a man in his fifties who received an inactivated influenza vaccine. Donor details come from another sample of the same person, matched by shared clones. The CDR3 region reads CASSLNWGTGELFF. DNA sequence: TGCGCCAGCAGCTTAAACTGGGGCACCGGGGAGCTGTTTTTT.